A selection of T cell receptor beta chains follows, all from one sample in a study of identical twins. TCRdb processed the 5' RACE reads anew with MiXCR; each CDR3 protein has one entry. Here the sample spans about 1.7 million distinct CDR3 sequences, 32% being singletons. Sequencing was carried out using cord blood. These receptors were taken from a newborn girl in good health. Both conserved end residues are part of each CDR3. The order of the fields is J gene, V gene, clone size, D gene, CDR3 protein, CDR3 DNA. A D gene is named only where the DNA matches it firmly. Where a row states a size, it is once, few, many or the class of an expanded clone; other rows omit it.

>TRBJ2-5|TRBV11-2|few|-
CASSFLGSGVLETQYF
TGTGCCAGCAGCTTCTTGGGTTCAGGGGTTTTAGAGACCCAGTACTTC
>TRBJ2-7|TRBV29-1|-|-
CSALGAYEQYF
TGCAGCGCCCTTGGGGCCTACGAGCAGTACTTC
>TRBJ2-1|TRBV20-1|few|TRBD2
CGCFSGAYNEQFF
TGCGGATGCTTTAGCGGGGCCTACAATGAGCAGTTCTTC
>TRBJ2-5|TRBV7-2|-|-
CASSPWQSLQETQYF
TGTGCCAGCAGCCCATGGCAGTCACTCCAAGAGACCCAGTACTTC
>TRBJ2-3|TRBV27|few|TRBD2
CASSSRTSGDGTDTQYF
TGTGCCAGCAGTTCCCGGACTAGCGGGGATGGCACAGATACGCAGTATTTT
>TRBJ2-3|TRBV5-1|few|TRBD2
CASSPSSGGAPTQYF
TGCGCCAGCAGCCCTTCTAGCGGGGGGGCCCCTACGCAGTATTTT
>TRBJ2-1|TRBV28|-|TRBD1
CASSFGDRDYNEQFF
TGTGCCAGCAGTTTCGGGGACAGGGACTACAATGAGCAGTTCTTC
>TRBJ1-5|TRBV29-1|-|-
CSVGVYSNQPQHF
TGCAGCGTTGGCGTGTATAGCAATCAGCCCCAGCATTTT
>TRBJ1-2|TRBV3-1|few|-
CASSQDVGNYGYTF
TGTGCCAGCAGCCAAGATGTAGGGAACTATGGCTACACCTTC
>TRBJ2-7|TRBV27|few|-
CASSQRDRQRDEQYF
TGTGCCAGCAGCCAGCGGGACAGGCAACGGGACGAGCAGTACTTC
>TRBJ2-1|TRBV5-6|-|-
CASSFRRGTKNEQFF
TGTGCCAGCAGCTTTAGACGGGGGACCAAGAATGAGCAGTTCTTC
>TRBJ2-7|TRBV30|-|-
CAWDPGAAYYEQYF
TGTGCCTGGGACCCAGGGGCGGCCTACTACGAGCAGTACTTC
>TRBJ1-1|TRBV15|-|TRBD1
CATSRDPGGQFTEAFF
TGTGCCACCAGCAGAGATCCTGGGGGACAGTTCACTGAAGCTTTCTTT
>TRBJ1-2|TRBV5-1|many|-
CASSLGTVFYGYTF
TGCGCCAGCAGCTTGGGGACAGTTTTCTATGGCTACACCTTC
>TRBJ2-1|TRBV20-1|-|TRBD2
CSATGATSGRANEQFF
TGCAGTGCCACTGGGGCGACTAGCGGGAGGGCCAATGAGCAGTTCTTC
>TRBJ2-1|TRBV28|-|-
CASLGGGMHEQFF
TGTGCCAGCTTAGGAGGGGGGATGCATGAGCAGTTCTTC
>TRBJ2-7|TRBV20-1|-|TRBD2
CSASPTSGNFGEQYF
TGCAGTGCTAGCCCGACTAGCGGGAATTTTGGCGAGCAGTACTTC
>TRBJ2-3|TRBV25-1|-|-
CASSDGDKGDTQYF
TGTGCCAGCAGTGACGGCGACAAGGGAGATACGCAGTATTTT
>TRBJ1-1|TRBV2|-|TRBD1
CASPGGDTEAFF
TGTGCCAGTCCAGGGGGGGACACTGAAGCTTTCTTT
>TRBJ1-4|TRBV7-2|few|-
CASSLLGPTAPTNEKLFF
TGTGCCAGCAGCTTACTAGGCCCCACGGCACCGACTAATGAAAAACTGTTTTTT
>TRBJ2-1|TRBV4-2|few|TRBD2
CASSQDTPRLAPMRWDEQFF
TGTGCCAGCAGCCAAGATACCCCCCGACTAGCGCCTATGAGGTGGGATGAGCAGTTCTTC
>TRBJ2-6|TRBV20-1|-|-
CSARGVGGLHSGANVLTF
TGCAGTGCTAGAGGGGTCGGGGGTCTCCACTCTGGGGCCAACGTCCTGACTTTC
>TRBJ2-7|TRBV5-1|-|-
CASSLLGGPSYEQYF
TGCGCCAGCAGCTTACTAGGGGGGCCCTCCTACGAGCAGTACTTC
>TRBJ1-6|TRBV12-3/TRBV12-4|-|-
CASKSRTESPLHF
TGTGCCAGCAAGAGCCGGACCGAATCACCCCTCCACTTT
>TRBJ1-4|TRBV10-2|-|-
CASSTRGVSIHDEKLFF
TGCGCCAGCTCAACCCGGGGCGTTAGTATTCATGATGAAAAACTGTTTTTT
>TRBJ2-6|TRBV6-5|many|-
CASSYFPSGANVLTF
TGTGCCAGCAGTTACTTTCCGTCTGGGGCCAACGTCCTGACTTTC
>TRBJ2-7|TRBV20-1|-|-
CSANSHSRKAYEQYF
TGCAGTGCCAACTCTCACAGTAGGAAAGCCTACGAGCAGTACTTC
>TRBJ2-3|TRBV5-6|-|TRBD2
CASSLARETSGVTDTQYF
TGTGCCAGCAGCTTGGCCAGGGAGACTAGCGGGGTCACAGATACGCAGTATTTT
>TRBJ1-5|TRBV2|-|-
CASSDRNSNQPQHF
TGTGCCAGCAGTGATAGGAATAGCAATCAGCCCCAGCATTTT
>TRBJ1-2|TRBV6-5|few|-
CASMRNGKLNYGYTF
TGTGCCAGCATGAGAAACGGAAAACTTAACTATGGCTACACCTTC
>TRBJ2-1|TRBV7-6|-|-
CASSLTESSYNEQFF
TGTGCCAGCAGCTTAACGGAAAGCTCCTACAATGAGCAGTTCTTC
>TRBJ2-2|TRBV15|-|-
CATSRRRENTGELFF
TGTGCCACCAGCAGAAGACGGGAGAACACCGGGGAGCTGTTTTTT
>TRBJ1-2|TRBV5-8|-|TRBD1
CASSLEDRVPGYTF
TGTGCCAGCAGCTTGGAAGACAGGGTGCCCGGCTACACCTTC
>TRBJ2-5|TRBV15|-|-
CATTKGLQETQYF
TGTGCCACCACAAAGGGGCTCCAAGAGACCCAGTACTTC
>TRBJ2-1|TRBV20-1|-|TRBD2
CSAPGGTSGGPYNEKFF
TGCAGTGCTCCCGGGGGGACTAGCGGGGGACCCTACAATGAGAAGTTCTTC
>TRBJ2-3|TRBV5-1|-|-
CASSLAFSSTDTQYF
TGCGCCAGCAGCTTAGCGTTCTCTAGCACAGATACGCAGTATTTT
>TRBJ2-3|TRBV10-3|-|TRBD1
CAIGGQGMNTDTQYF
TGTGCCATCGGGGGACAGGGGATGAACACAGATACGCAGTATTTT
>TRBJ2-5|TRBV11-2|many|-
CASSLGRVRERETQYF
TGTGCCAGCAGCTTAGGTCGTGTCAGGGAGAGAGAGACCCAGTACTTC
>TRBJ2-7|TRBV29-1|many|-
CSGDSGTETYEQYF
TGCAGCGGAGACTCCGGGACGGAGACCTACGAGCAGTACTTC
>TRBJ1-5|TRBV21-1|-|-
CASSKVGRNSNQPQHF
TGTGCCAGCAGCAAAGTGGGCAGGAATAGCAATCAGCCCCAGCATTTT